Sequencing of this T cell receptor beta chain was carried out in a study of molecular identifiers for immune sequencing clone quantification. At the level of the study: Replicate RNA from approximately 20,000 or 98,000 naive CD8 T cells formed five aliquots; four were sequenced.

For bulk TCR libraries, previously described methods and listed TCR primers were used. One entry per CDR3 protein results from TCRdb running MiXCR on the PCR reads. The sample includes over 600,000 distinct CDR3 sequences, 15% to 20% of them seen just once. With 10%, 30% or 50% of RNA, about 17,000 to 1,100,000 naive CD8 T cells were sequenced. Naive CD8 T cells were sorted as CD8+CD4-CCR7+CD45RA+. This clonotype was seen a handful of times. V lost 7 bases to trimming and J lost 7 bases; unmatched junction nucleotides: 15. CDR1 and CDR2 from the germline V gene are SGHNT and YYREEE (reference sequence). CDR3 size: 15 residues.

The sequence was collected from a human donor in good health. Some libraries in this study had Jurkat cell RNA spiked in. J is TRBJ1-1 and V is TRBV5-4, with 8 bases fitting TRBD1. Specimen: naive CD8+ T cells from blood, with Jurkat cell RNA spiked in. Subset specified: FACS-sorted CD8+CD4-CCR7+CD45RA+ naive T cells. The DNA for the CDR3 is TGTGCCAGCGGGGACTCCAGGGGGCAAGGCGATGAAGCTTTCTTT. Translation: CASGDSRGQGDEAFF.